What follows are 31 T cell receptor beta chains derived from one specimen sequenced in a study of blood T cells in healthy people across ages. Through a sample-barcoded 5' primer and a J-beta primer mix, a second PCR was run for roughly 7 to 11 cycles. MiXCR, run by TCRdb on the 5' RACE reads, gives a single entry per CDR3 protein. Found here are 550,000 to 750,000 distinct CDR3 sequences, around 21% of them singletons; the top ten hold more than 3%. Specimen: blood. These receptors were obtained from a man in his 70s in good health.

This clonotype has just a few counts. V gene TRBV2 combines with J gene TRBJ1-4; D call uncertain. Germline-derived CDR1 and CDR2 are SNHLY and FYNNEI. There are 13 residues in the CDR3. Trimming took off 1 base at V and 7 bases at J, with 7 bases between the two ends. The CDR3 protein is CASSEGFGEKLFF. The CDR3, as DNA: TGTGCCAGCAGTGAAGGGTTTGGTGAAAAACTGTTTTTT.

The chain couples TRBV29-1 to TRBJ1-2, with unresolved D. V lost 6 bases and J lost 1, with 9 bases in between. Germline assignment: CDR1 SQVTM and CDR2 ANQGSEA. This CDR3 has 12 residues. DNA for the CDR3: TGCAGCGTACAGTTACTTAACTATGGCTACACCTTC. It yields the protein CSVQLLNYGYTF.

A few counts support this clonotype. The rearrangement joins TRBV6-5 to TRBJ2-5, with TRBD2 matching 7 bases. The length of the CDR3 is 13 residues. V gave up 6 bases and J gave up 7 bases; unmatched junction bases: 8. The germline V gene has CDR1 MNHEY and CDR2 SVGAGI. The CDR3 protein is CASRDYPGGTQYF. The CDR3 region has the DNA TGTGCCAGCAGGGACTATCCGGGAGGGACCCAGTACTTC.

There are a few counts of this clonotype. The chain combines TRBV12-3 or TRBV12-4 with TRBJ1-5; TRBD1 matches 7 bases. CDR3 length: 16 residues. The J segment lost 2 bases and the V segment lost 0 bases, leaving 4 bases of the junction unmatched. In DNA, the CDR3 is TGTGCCAGCAGTTTAGCTGATGGGACAGGCAATCAGCCCCAGCATTTT. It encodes CASSLADGTGNQPQHF.

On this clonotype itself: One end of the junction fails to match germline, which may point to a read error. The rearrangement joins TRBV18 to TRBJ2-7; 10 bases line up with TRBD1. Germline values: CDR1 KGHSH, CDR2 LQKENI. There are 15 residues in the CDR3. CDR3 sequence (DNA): TGTGCCAGCCCACCCCTGACAGGGGGCTATGACGAGCAGTACTTC. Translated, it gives CASPPLTGGYDEQYF.

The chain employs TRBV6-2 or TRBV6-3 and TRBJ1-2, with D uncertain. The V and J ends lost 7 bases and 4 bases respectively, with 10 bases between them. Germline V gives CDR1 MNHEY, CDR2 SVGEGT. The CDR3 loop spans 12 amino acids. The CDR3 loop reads CASTMARYGYTF. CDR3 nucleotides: TGTGCCAGCACGATGGCCCGCTATGGCTACACCTTC.

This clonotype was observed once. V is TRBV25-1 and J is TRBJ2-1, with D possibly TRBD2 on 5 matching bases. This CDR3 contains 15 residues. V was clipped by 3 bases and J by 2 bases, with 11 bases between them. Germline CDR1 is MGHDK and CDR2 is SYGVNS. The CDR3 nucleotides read TGTGCCAGCAGTGATCCCGGGATTCCCTACAATGAGCAGTTCTTC. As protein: CASSDPGIPYNEQFF.

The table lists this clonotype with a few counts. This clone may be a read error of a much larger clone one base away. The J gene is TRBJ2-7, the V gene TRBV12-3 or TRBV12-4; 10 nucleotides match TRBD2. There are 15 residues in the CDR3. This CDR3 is CASSHRTSGSYEQHF. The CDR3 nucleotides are TGTGCCAGCAGTCACCGGACTAGCGGTTCCTACGAGCAGCACTTC.

The CDR3 sequence is CASSSVGRAITDTQYF. CDR3 DNA sequence: TGTGCCAGCAGTTCCGTAGGGAGAGCGATCACAGATACGCAGTATTTT. The chain has TRBV12-3 or TRBV12-4 and TRBJ2-3; the D gene is possibly TRBD2 (5 bases). Trimming pared 4 bases from V and 2 bases from J, leaving 16 bases between. CDR3 size: 16 residues.

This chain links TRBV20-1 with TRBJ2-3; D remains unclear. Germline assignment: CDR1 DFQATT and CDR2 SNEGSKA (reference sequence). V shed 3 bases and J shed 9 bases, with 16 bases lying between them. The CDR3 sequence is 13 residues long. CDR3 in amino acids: CSASRTTYETQYF. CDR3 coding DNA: TGCAGTGCTAGTAGAACTACATACGAGACGCAGTATTTT.

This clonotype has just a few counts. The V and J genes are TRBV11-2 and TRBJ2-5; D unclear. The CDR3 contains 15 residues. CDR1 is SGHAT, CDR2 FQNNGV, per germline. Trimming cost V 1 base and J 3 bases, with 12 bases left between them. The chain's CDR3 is CASSLVGRVKETQYF. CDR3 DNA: TGTGCCAGCAGCTTAGTAGGACGAGTGAAAGAGACCCAGTACTTC.

This CDR3 is CASSSTGTSGNSLSYNEQFF. In DNA, the CDR3 is TGTGCCAGCAGTTCCACCGGGACTAGCGGAAATAGCCTATCCTACAATGAGCAGTTCTTC. The V call is TRBV6-2 or TRBV6-3, the J call TRBJ2-1, with 11 bases identical to TRBD2. The trim removed 4 bases at V and 1 base at J, leaving 15 bases unmatched. Germline CDR1 is MNHEY and CDR2 is SVGEGT. This CDR3 contains 20 residues.

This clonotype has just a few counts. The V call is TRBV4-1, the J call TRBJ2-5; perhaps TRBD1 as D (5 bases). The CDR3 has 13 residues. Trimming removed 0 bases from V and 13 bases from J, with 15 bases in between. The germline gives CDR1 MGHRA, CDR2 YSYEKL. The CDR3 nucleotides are TGCGCCAGCAGCCAAGAGCCCAGGGCCACGCCGTACTTC. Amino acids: CASSQEPRATPYF.

The CDR3 protein is CSVDGGASSWTQYF. CDR3 sequence (DNA): TGCAGCGTTGATGGCGGGGCCTCAAGTTGGACCCAGTACTTC. V usage is TRBV29-1 and J usage is TRBJ2-5, with D maybe TRBD2 (6 bases). The CDR3 spans 14 residues. Germline assignment: CDR1 SQVTM and CDR2 ANQGSEA. Trimming cost V 3 bases and J 7 bases, with 18 bases left between them.

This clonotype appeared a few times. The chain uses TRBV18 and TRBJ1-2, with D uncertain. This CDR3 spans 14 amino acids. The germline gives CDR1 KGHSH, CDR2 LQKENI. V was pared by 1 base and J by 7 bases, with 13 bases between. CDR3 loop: CASSPRRGEGGYTF. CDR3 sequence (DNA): TGTGCCAGCTCACCACGCCGAGGAGAGGGTGGCTACACCTTC. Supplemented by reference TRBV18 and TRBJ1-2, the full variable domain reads NAGVMQNPRHLVRRRGQEARLRCSPMKGHSHVYWYRQLPEEGLKFMVYLQKENIIDESGMPKERFSAEFPKEGPSILRIQQVVRGDSAAYFCASSPRRGEGGYTFGSGTRLTVV.

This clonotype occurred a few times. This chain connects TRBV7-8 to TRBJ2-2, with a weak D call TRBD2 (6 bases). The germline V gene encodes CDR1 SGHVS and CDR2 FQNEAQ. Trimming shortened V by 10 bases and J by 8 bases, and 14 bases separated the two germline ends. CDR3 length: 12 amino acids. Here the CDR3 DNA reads TGTGCCACTTGGACTATTCCGGGGGAGCTGTTTTTT. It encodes CATWTIPGELFF.

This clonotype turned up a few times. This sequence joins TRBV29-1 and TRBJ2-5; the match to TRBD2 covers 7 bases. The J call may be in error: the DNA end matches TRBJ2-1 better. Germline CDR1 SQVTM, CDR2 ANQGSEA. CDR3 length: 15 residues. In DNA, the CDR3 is TGCAGCCCGAGCGGGACTATTTCATCCATCAATGAGCAGTTCTTC. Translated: CSPSGTISSINEQFF.

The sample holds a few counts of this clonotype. The CDR3 DNA reads as TGTGCCAGCAGATCACAGGGGAGCGAGACCCAGTACTTC. Translated, it gives CASRSQGSETQYF. This chain joins TRBV28 and TRBJ2-5, with TRBD1 matching over 7 bases. Germline lookup yields CDR1 MDHEN and CDR2 SYDVKM. Losses at the gene ends were 6 bases for V and 5 bases for J; bases not matched to a gene: 6. The CDR3 contains 13 residues.

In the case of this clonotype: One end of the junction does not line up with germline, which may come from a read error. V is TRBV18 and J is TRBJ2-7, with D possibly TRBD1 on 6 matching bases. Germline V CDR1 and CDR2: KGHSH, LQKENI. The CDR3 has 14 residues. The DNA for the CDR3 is TGTGCCAGCTCCCCACCCAGGGGTTCCTACGAGCAGTACTTC. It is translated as CASSPPRGSYEQYF.

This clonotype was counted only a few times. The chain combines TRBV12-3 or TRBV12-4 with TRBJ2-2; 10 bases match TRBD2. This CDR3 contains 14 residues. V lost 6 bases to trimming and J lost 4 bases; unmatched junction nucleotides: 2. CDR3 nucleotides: TGTGCCAGCAGGGCTAGCGGGGGCACCGGGGAGCTGTTTTTT. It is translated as CASRASGGTGELFF.

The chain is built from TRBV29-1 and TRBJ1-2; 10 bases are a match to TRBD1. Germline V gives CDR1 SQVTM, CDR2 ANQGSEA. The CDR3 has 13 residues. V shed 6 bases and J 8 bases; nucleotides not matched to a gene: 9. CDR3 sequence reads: CSVTGTGVRGYTF. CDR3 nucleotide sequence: TGCAGCGTGACCGGGACAGGGGTTAGGGGCTACACCTTC.

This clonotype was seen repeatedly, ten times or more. CDR3 sequence: CASSRGGNTEAFF. In nucleotides, the CDR3 is TGTGCCAGCAGCCGTGGAGGGAACACTGAAGCTTTCTTT. This chain links TRBV5-8 with TRBJ1-1; no clear D. The CDR3 covers 13 residues. CDR1 and CDR2 from the germline V gene are SGHTS and YDEGEE. Trimming left V 4 bases short and J 1 base short, with 8 bases between.

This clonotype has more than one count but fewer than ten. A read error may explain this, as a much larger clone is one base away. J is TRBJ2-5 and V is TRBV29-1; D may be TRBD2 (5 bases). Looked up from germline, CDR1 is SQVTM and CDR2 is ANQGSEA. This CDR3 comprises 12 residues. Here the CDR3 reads CSVVGRGETQCF. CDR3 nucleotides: TGCAGCGTTGTTGGGAGAGGAGAGACCCAGTGCTTC.

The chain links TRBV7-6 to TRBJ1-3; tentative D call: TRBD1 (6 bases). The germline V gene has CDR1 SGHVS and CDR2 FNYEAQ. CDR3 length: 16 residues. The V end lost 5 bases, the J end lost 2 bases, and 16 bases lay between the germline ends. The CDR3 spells CASSPGQLGTGNTIYF. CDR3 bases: TGTGCCAGCAGCCCAGGACAGCTTGGAACTGGAAACACCATATATTTT.

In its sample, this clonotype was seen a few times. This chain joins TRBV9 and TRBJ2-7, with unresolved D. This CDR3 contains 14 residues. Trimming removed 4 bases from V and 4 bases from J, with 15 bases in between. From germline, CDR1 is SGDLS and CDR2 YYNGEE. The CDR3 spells CASSPTQWAYEQYF. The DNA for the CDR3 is TGTGCCAGCAGCCCCACCCAGTGGGCATACGAGCAGTACTTC.

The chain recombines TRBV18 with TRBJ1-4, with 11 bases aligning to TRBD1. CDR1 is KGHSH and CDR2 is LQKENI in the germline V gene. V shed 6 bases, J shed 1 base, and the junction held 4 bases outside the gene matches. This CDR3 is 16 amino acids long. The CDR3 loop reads CASSTGQGGTNEKLFF. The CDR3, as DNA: TGTGCCAGCTCGACGGGACAGGGGGGAACTAATGAAAAACTGTTTTTT.

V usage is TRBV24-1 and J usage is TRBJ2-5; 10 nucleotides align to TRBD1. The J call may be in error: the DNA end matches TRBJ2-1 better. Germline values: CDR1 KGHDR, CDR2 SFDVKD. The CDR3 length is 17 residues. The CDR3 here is CATSDFRGTGVGNEQFF. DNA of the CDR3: TGTGCCACCAGTGATTTCCGCGGGACAGGGGTTGGCAATGAGCAGTTCTTC.

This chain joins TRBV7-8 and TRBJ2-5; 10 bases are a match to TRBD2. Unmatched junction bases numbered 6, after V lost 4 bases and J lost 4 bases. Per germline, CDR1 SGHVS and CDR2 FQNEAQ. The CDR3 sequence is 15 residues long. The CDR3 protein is CASSSAGGPGETQYF. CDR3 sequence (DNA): TGTGCCAGCAGCTCAGCGGGAGGGCCCGGAGAGACCCAGTACTTC.

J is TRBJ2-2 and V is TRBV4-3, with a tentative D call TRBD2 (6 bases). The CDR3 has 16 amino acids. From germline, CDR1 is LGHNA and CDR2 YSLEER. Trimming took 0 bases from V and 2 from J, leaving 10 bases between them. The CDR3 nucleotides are TGCGCCAGCAGCCAAGATACCGGGAGAAACACCGGGGAGCTGTTTTTT. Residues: CASSQDTGRNTGELFF.

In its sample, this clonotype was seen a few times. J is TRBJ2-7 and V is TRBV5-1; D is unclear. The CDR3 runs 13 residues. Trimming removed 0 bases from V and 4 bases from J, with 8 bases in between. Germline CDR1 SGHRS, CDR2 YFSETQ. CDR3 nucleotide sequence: TGCGCCAGCAGCTTGGTCATGGGGTACGAGCAGTACTTC. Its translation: CASSLVMGYEQYF.

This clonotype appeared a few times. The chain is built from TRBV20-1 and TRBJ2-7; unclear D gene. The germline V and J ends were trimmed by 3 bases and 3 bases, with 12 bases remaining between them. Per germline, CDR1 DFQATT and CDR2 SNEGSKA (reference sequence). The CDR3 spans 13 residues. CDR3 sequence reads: CSASSLKSYEQYF. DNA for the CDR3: TGCAGTGCTAGTAGCCTAAAAAGCTACGAGCAGTACTTC.